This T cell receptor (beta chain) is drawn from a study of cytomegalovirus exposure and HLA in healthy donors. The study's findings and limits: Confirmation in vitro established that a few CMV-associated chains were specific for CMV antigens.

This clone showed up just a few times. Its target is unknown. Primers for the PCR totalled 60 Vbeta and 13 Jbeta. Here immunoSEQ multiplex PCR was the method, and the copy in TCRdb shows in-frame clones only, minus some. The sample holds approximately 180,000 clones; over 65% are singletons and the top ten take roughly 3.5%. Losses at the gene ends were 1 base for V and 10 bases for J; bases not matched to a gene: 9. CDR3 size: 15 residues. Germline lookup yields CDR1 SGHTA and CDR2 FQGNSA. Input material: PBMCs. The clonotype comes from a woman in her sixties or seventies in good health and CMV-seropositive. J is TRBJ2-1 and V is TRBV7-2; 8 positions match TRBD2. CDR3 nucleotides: TGTGCCAGCAGCTTAGTACGGGGGGGCCGAGGGGAGCAGTTCTTC. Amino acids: CASSLVRGGRGEQFF.